Listed below are T cell receptor beta chains from one sample, sequenced in a study of blood T cell repertoires in COVID-19. This table comes from immunoSEQ multiplex PCR, and its TCRdb copy is limited to in-frame clones, with some not included. The sample includes about 200,000 clones, 80% to 90% seen only once; the top ten take about a tenth. The sequenced material came from peripheral blood. The receptors shown here come from a human donor with active or convalescent COVID-19. The donor label of this sample is uncertain. Each CDR3 is given with its conserved first and last residue.

TRBJ1-1	TRBV12-3/TRBV12-4	CASSPLRAEAFF
TRBJ1-2	TRBV4-1	CASSPRTGVDGYTF
TRBJ2-6	TRBV11-3	CASSKGGAGANVLTF
TRBJ1-6	TRBV10-1	CASSRDGGDSPLHF
TRBJ2-7	TRBV18	CASSPAGGSYEQYF
TRBJ2-1	TRBV28	CASTLGSLQGYNEQFF
TRBJ2-2	TRBV19	CASSMGQNTGELFF
TRBJ2-1	TRBV13	CASSADRVATTSGNAYNEQFF
TRBJ2-1	TRBV11-2	CASSSHDQGSSNEQFF
TRBJ2-5	TRBV2	CARSGGRGETQYF
TRBJ1-1	TRBV19	CASWGDRGNTEAFF
TRBJ2-5	TRBV7-8	CASSPYQETQYF
TRBJ1-5	TRBV27	CASSLSSLRQPQHF
TRBJ1-2	TRBV5-1	CASSLQGLGPYGYTF
TRBJ1-5	TRBV12-5	CASGLVQGKEYSNQPQHF
TRBJ2-5	TRBV24-1	CATSDPLGVEETQYF
TRBJ2-7	TRBV19	CASTPHDRGSYEQYF
TRBJ1-1	TRBV19	CASKRSRGNTEAFF
TRBJ2-5	TRBV5-1	CASSLPVQETQYF
TRBJ2-7	TRBV5-4	CASSSSGLAREQYF
TRBJ2-3	TRBV7-2	CASSPGGPPDTQYF
TRBJ2-7	TRBV9	CASSVGVDSSGEQYF
TRBJ1-2	TRBV5-1	CASSLSDRGSVGYTF
TRBJ2-7	TRBV7-9	CASIKTPGQGDYEQYF
TRBJ2-1	TRBV19	CASRLAGSYEQFF
TRBJ2-3	TRBV5-4	CASSLSGGIRTDTQYF
TRBJ1-5	TRBV19	CAGGTPNQPQHF